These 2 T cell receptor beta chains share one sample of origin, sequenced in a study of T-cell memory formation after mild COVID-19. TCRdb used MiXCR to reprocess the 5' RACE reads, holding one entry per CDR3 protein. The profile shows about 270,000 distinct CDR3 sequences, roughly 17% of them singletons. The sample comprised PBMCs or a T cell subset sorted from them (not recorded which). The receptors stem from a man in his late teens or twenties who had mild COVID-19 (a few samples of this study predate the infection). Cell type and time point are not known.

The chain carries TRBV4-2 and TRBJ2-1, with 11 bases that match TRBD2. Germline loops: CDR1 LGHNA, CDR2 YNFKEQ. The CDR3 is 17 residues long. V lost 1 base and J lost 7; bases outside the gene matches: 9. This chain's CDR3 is CASSQVVAGGLVNEQFF. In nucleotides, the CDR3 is TGTGCCAGCAGCCAAGTCGTAGCGGGGGGGCTGGTAAATGAGCAGTTCTTC.

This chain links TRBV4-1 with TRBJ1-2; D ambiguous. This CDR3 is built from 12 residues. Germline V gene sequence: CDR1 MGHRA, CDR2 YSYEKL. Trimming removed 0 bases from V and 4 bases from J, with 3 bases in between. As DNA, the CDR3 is TGCGCCAGCAGCCAAGATCGCTATGGCTACACCTTC. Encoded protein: CASSQDRYGYTF.